This record looks at one T cell receptor (beta chain) sequence and its context. What it recognizes is unknown. This sample is part of a study of shared clonotypes between healthy human individuals. Study-wide context: A donor's plate count was three for CD4 naive and three for CD4 memory; CD8 naive had two and CD8 memory one. Study-wide results and limits: Naive subsets generally exceeded memory subsets in estimated richness. In the sorted subsets, rarefaction showed sequencing was incomplete despite large depth.

CD4+ cells underwent separation, giving CD45RA+ naive and CD45RA-negative memory subsets. V was pared by 4 bases and J by 4 bases, with 8 bases of the junction left unmatched. CDR1 is SGHTA and CDR2 is FQGNSA in the germline V gene. The CDR3 totals 15 residues. The method was immunoSEQ multiplex PCR; TCRdb's version includes in-frame clones alone and lacks a portion of them. The sample has about 600,000 clones; approximately 97% are singletons. The sequencing input was naive CD4+ T cells sorted from blood. Subset in this sample: CD45RA+ positively selected. The rearrangement links TRBV7-2 to TRBJ1-2, with TRBD1 matching 8 bases. This receptor was identified in a woman in her twenties or thirties in good health. The CDR3 coding sequence is TGTGCCAGCAGCTCCCCCAGGGGGCTGTTCTATGGCTACACCTTC. It codes for CASSSPRGLFYGYTF.